These 2 T cell receptor beta chains share one sample of origin, sequenced in a study of OX40 agonist ivuxolimab in advanced cancers. The library was obtained by the immunoSEQ multiplex PCR assay. In its TCRdb copy, this immuneACCESS table keeps in-frame sequences only and misses some clones. Where compared with another copy, unresolved V genes explain less than half of these, and the others have no known cause. Here the sample has about 94,000 clones; about nine tenths occur a single time. Of the sample, over 0.3% falls within the top ten clones. Sequenced material: CD4+ or CD8+ T cells sorted from blood, taken in a trial of the OX40 agonist ivuxolimab. These receptors originate from an adult with an advanced solid tumor such as melanoma, head and neck, liver or kidney cancer.

V gene TRBV11-2 combines with J gene TRBJ2-5; 10 nucleotides line up with TRBD2. The germline V gene encodes CDR1 SGHAT and CDR2 FQNNGV. J was trimmed by 2 bases and V by 2 bases; bases with no gene match: 5. CDR3 size: 16 residues. The CDR3 DNA reads as TGTGCCAGCAGCTTATTCCAGCGGGGGGGGCAAGAGACCCAGTACTTC. Translation: CASSLFQRGGQETQYF.

The rearrangement links TRBV6-1 to TRBJ1-6; no clear D gene. Germline-derived CDR1 and CDR2 are MNHNS and SASEGT. The CDR3 has 12 residues. The ends were cut back, 3 bases at V and 9 bases at J, with 6 bases in the middle. The CDR3 here is CASSEGSSPLHF. The CDR3 bases are TGTGCCAGCAGTGAGGGGAGTTCACCCCTCCACTTT.